The 10 T cell receptor beta chains listed next were all sequenced from one sample in a study of neurological immune-mediated disorders (dated by TCRdb to the late 2010s). The library was prepared using 5' RACE. The instrument given in TCRdb is Illumina HiSeq 2500. TCRdb redid the processing of the public reads, applying fastp at Q25 and MiXCR, and retained in-frame beta chains. Each CDR3 protein appears once, grouped with its most common genes and DNA. Counted in this sample were about 16,000 distinct CDR3 sequences; roughly 20% of them appeared once. The ten largest make up approximately 22% of the sample. Specimen: PBMCs. These receptors were collected from a man aged 50 to 60 in good health.

The chain uses TRBV7-3 and TRBJ2-2; a weak D match, TRBD1 (6 bases). V lost 5 bases to trimming and J lost 1 base, with 11 bases between them. Germline V gene lookup returns CDR1 SGHTA and CDR2 FQGTGA. The CDR3 runs to 15 residues. As DNA, the CDR3 is TGTGCCAGCAGCCTGGGGGCAGGGAACACCGGGGAGCTGTTTTTT. It specifies CASSLGAGNTGELFF.

The V gene is TRBV6-2 or TRBV6-3, the J gene TRBJ2-1, with D maybe TRBD1 (5 bases). CDR3 length: 14 amino acids. Germline V gene data show CDR1 as MNHEY and CDR2 as SVGEGT. The germline V and J ends were trimmed by 6 bases and 0 bases, with 9 bases remaining between them. The CDR3, as DNA: TGTGCCAGCAGGAGAGACAGCTCCTACAATGAGCAGTTCTTC. Encoded protein: CASRRDSSYNEQFF.

There are many counts of this clonotype. This sequence joins TRBV21-1 and TRBJ2-1; the DNA was not used to check the table's D call, TRBD2. TRBV21-1 is shown as a pseudogene. This CDR3 region has 16 residues. The CDR3 coding sequence is TGTGCCAGCAGCAACGTTCGGCCGGGAGGGTTAAATGAGCAGTTCTTC. This gives the protein CASSNVRPGGLNEQFF.

This clonotype was recorded at least ten times. The J gene is TRBJ2-5, the V gene TRBV9; TRBD1 might be the D (5 bases). This CDR3 is built from 15 residues. V was trimmed by 0 bases and J by 5 bases, leaving 14 bases between them. From germline, CDR1 is SGDLS and CDR2 YYNGEE. CDR3: CASSVEGIGIETQYF. In nucleotides, the CDR3 is TGTGCCAGCAGCGTAGAGGGGATCGGTATCGAGACCCAGTACTTC.

The chain is built from TRBV20-1 and TRBJ2-7; the match to TRBD2 covers 14 bases. CDR1 and CDR2 from the germline V gene are DFQATT and SNEGSKA (reference sequence). J was trimmed by 7 bases and V by 6 bases; bases with no gene match: 14. This CDR3 has 16 residues. This CDR3 is CSAPLPTSGRAREQYF. Written as DNA, the CDR3 is TGCAGTGCCCCCCTCCCGACTAGCGGGAGGGCAAGGGAGCAGTACTTC.

V gene TRBV5-1 combines with J gene TRBJ2-1; 7 bases align to TRBD2. CDR3 size: 13 residues. V lost 2 bases and J lost 6; bases outside the gene matches: 2. Germline CDR1 and CDR2: SGHRS and YFSETQ. The CDR3 coding sequence is TGCGCCAGCAGCTTAGGGACTACCAATGAGCAGTTCTTC. The encoded protein is CASSLGTTNEQFF. The complete variable domain, with remaining parts taken from reference TRBV5-1 and TRBJ2-1, reads KAGVTQTPRYLIKTRGQQVTLSCSPISGHRSVSWYQQTPGQGLQFLFEYFSETQRNKGNFPGRFSGRQFSNSRSEMNVSTLELGDSALYLCASSLGTTNEQFFGPGTRLTVL.

This clonotype rates as medium-sized (0.01 to 0.1%). The V gene is TRBV20-1, the J gene TRBJ2-1; 13 positions agree with TRBD2. This CDR3 spans 15 amino acids. Germline loops: CDR1 DFQATT, CDR2 SNEGSKA (reference sequence). V lost 4 bases to trimming and J lost 6 bases; unmatched junction nucleotides: 6. The CDR3 DNA follows: TGCAGTGCTACCACGACTAGCGGGAGGCGCAATGAGCAGTTCTTC. Translated, it gives CSATTTSGRRNEQFF.

The chain joins TRBV12-3 or TRBV12-4 to TRBJ2-7; D remains unclear. V was pared by 5 bases and J by 4 bases, with 15 bases between. CDR3 length: 14 residues. The CDR3 loop reads CASSPSVGRYEQYF. CDR3 in DNA: TGTGCCAGCAGTCCCTCGGTGGGAAGGTACGAGCAGTACTTC.

This clonotype showed up many times. The V gene is TRBV6-5, the J gene TRBJ2-7, with D possibly called TRBD1 or TRBD2 (5 bases each). V lost 7 bases, J lost 4 bases, and 20 bases lay in between. CDR1 is MNHEY, CDR2 SVGAGI, per germline. The CDR3 is made up of 15 amino acids. CDR3 in DNA: TGTGCCAGCAAATCCTCCGGGACCGGATTGTACGAGCAGTACTTC. Encoded protein: CASKSSGTGLYEQYF.

The chain employs TRBV6-1 and TRBJ1-5; no clear D. V was cut by 6 bases and J by 9 bases, with 27 bases left in between. Per the germline V gene, CDR1 is MNHNS and CDR2 is SASEGT. This CDR3 has 17 residues. CDR3 in amino acids: CASRPLGRSPGPRPQHF. The DNA for the CDR3 is TGTGCCAGCAGACCCCTGGGTCGGAGCCCGGGCCCCAGGCCCCAGCATTTT.